These 26 T cell receptor beta chains originate from one sample sequenced in a study of response to subunit inactivated influenza vaccine. TCRdb re-called the RT-PCR reads with MiXCR, one entry per CDR3 protein. The table has 700,000 to 900,000 distinct CDR3 sequences, approximately 22% seen once; the top ten hold roughly 10%. The sample here was PBMCs from blood, taken roughly 5 days after vaccination. Receptor source: a man in his fifties who received an inactivated influenza vaccine.

Ten or more counts support this clonotype. The chain has TRBV10-3 and TRBJ2-7; 10 nucleotides align to TRBD2. The germline gives CDR1 ENHRY, CDR2 SYGVKD. V shed 5 bases, J shed 7 bases, and the junction held 8 bases outside the gene matches. This CDR3 contains 14 residues. The DNA for the CDR3 is TGTGCCATCAGTACCCTAGCGGGAGCTTGGGAGCAGTACTTC. Its protein is CAISTLAGAWEQYF.

This clonotype has just a few counts. V gene TRBV10-1 combines with J gene TRBJ2-5; TRBD2 matches 7 bases. The germline gives CDR1 WNHNN, CDR2 SYGVQD (reference sequence). V dropped 3 bases and J dropped 1; count of bases not matched to a gene: 5. The CDR3 is 15 residues long. CDR3 in amino acids: CASSEYGTIQETQYF. The DNA of the CDR3 is TGCGCCAGCAGTGAATACGGGACTATCCAAGAGACCCAGTACTTC.

This clonotype was observed many times. The chain carries TRBV5-1 and TRBJ2-7, with no clear D. Germline lookup yields CDR1 SGHRS and CDR2 YFSETQ. V lost 0 bases and J 0 bases, leaving 4 bases between the germline ends. The CDR3 contains 13 residues. CDR3 coding DNA: TGCGCCAGCAGCTTGGACAACTCCTACGAGCAGTACTTC. It specifies CASSLDNSYEQYF.

This chain uses TRBV20-1 with TRBJ2-5; 9 nucleotides line up with TRBD1. The CDR3 contains 14 residues. Losses at the gene ends were 3 bases for V and 1 base for J; bases not matched to a gene: 3. In germline, CDR1 is DFQATT, CDR2 SNEGSKA (reference sequence). This chain's CDR3 is CSARGQGVQETQYF. The CDR3 coding sequence is TGCAGTGCTAGGGGACAGGGAGTCCAAGAGACCCAGTACTTC.

This clonotype was counted between two and nine times. The rearrangement uses TRBV5-1 and TRBJ2-1, with TRBD2 matching 15 bases. The germline V gene has CDR1 SGHRS and CDR2 YFSETQ. The CDR3 is made up of 16 amino acids. Trimming removed 1 base from V and 7 bases from J; junction bases left unmatched: 3. Here the CDR3 reads CASSLSGLAGGNEQFF. DNA for the CDR3: TGCGCCAGCAGCTTGTCGGGACTAGCGGGGGGTAATGAGCAGTTCTTC.

This clonotype has a handful of counts. The chain is built from TRBV20-1 and TRBJ1-1; the match to TRBD1 covers 12 bases. The germline gives CDR1 DFQATT, CDR2 SNEGSKA (reference sequence). The junction had 10 bases not matched to a gene; V was cut back by 6 bases and J by 5 bases. This CDR3 is built from 15 residues. The CDR3 bases are TGCAGTGCCACCGGGACAGGGGGCTGGGGGACTGAAGCTTTCTTT. Its protein product is CSATGTGGWGTEAFF.

This chain joins TRBV7-8 and TRBJ2-1; D gene ambiguous. V lost 1 base and J lost 0, with 7 bases in between. Germline CDR1 is SGHVS and CDR2 is FQNEAQ. This CDR3 spans 15 amino acids. The CDR3 bases are TGTGCCAGCAGCTTAGTGGATAGCTCCTACAATGAGCAGTTCTTC. Encoded protein: CASSLVDSSYNEQFF. Drawing the rest from reference TRBV7-8 and TRBJ2-1, the complete variable domain is GAGVSQSPRYKVAKRGQDVALRCDPISGHVSLFWYQQALGQGPEFLTYFQNEAQLDKSGLPSDRFFAERPEGSVSTLKIQRTQQEDSAVYLCASSLVDSSYNEQFFGPGTRLTVL.

The genes are TRBV11-2 and TRBJ2-3; 10 nucleotides agree with TRBD1. The length of the CDR3 is 18 residues. Germline V gene sequence: CDR1 SGHAT, CDR2 FQNNGV. V lost 5 bases, J lost 3 bases, and 14 bases stayed unmatched. The CDR3 loop reads CASSLYRVGQGVTDTQYF. CDR3 DNA: TGTGCCAGCAGCCTCTACCGAGTAGGACAGGGGGTGACAGATACGCAGTATTTT.

This clonotype has more than one count but fewer than ten. The chain's CDR3 is CSAQDRGDTQYF. The CDR3 DNA reads TGCAGTGCACAGGACAGGGGAGATACGCAGTATTTT. The genes are TRBV20-1 and TRBJ2-3, with 9 bases matching TRBD1. This CDR3 is built from 12 residues. Germline V gene sequence: CDR1 DFQATT, CDR2 SNEGSKA (reference sequence). Germline trimming cut 6 bases from V and 5 bases from J; bases unmatched to any gene: 3.

V is TRBV2 and J is TRBJ1-1; TRBD1 matches 10 bases. Germline values: CDR1 SNHLY, CDR2 FYNNEI. The CDR3 has 16 residues. With 2 bases clipped from V and 5 bases from J, the junction kept 8 bases outside the gene matches. CDR3 in DNA: TGTGCCAGCAGTGAATTTTTTGGACAGGGGGAAACTGAAGCTTTCTTT. This codes for CASSEFFGQGETEAFF.

This clonotype was picked up a small number of times. The chain couples TRBV24-1 to TRBJ1-5; D might be TRBD1 (5 bases). Trimming left V 0 bases short and J 3 bases short, with 8 bases between. Germline values: CDR1 KGHDR, CDR2 SFDVKD. The CDR3 runs to 15 residues. CDR3 DNA: TGTGCCACCAGTGATTTGAGGGGTTCCAATCAGCCCCAGCATTTT. It translates to CATSDLRGSNQPQHF.

The chain employs TRBV7-8 and TRBJ2-4; 8 bases are shared with TRBD2. With V trimmed by 4 bases and J by 7 bases, 3 bases remained unmatched. There are 13 residues in the CDR3. Germline values: CDR1 SGHVS, CDR2 FQNEAQ. In DNA form, the CDR3 reads TGTGCCAGCAGCTCGGGGACTAGGAACATTCAGTACTTC. This translates into CASSSGTRNIQYF.

The chain combines TRBV10-3 with TRBJ2-5, with D possibly matching TRBD1 (7 bases). Germline loops: CDR1 ENHRY, CDR2 SYGVKD. This CDR3 is built from 15 residues. Trimming stripped 5 bases from V and 4 bases from J, with 17 bases between. For the CDR3, the DNA is TGTGCCATCAGTAAAAACCTGCAGGGGGGAGAGACCCAGTACTTC. It codes for CAISKNLQGGETQYF.

The chain employs TRBV7-9 and TRBJ2-3; D is unresolved. The CDR3 is made up of 13 amino acids. CDR1 is SEHNR, CDR2 FQNEAQ, per germline (reference sequence). Trimming took off 5 bases at V and 7 bases at J, with 13 bases between the two ends. The CDR3 protein is CASSQDTENTQYF. The CDR3 DNA sequence: TGTGCCAGCAGCCAAGACACCGAAAATACGCAGTATTTT.

This clonotype was seen more than once but under ten times. The chain uses TRBV6-2 or TRBV6-3 and TRBJ2-7; weak D call: TRBD1 (5 bases). V lost 8 bases to trimming and J lost 4 bases, with 21 bases between them. This CDR3 contains 15 residues. Germline loops: CDR1 MNHEY, CDR2 SVGEGT. The CDR3 loop reads CASAIDSWSRYEQYF. The CDR3 DNA reads as TGTGCCAGCGCTATTGACAGCTGGAGCCGGTACGAGCAGTACTTC.

The chain uses TRBV29-1 and TRBJ1-4; a possible D gene is TRBD1 (5 bases). The germline V and J ends were trimmed by 4 bases and 4 bases, with 10 bases remaining between them. The CDR3 spans 13 residues. CDR1 is SQVTM, CDR2 ANQGSEA, per germline. CDR3: CSVARDGNEKLFF. The CDR3 nucleotides are TGCAGCGTTGCGAGGGACGGTAATGAAAAACTGTTTTTT.

V usage is TRBV20-1 and J usage is TRBJ2-1; D might be TRBD1 (6 bases). Trimming shortened V by 5 bases and J by 0 bases, and 17 bases separated the two germline ends. The CDR3 extends over 16 amino acids. CDR1 is DFQATT, CDR2 SNEGSKA, per germline (reference sequence). CDR3 amino acids: CSAEEGGALSYNEQFF. The CDR3 DNA reads as TGCAGTGCTGAAGAAGGGGGAGCTCTCTCCTACAATGAGCAGTTCTTC.

The chain recombines TRBV20-1 with TRBJ1-5; no clear D gene. This CDR3 region has 13 residues. Trimming took off 3 bases at V and 5 bases at J, with 11 bases between the two ends. Germline CDR1 DFQATT, CDR2 SNEGSKA (reference sequence). The CDR3 nucleotides read TGCAGTGCTAGTATCAACACTTATCAGCCCCAGCATTTT. Translating gives CSASINTYQPQHF.

This chain links TRBV12-3 or TRBV12-4 with TRBJ2-5; tentatively, D is TRBD1 (5 bases). Trimming took 4 bases from V and 12 from J, leaving 18 bases between them. The CDR3 is made up of 13 amino acids. CDR3 in amino acids: CASSSTGPGPEYF. CDR3 coding DNA: TGTGCCAGCAGTTCGACGGGTCCAGGGCCAGAGTACTTC.

The chain couples TRBV5-1 to TRBJ1-1; D unresolved. Germline loops: CDR1 SGHRS, CDR2 YFSETQ. The germline V and J ends were trimmed by 0 bases and 3 bases, with 12 bases remaining between them. CDR3 length equals 15 residues. The CDR3 is CASSLGTPGYTEAFF. The CDR3 bases are TGCGCCAGCAGCTTGGGTACTCCGGGGTACACTGAAGCTTTCTTT.

This clonotype has at least ten counts. The chain is built from TRBV7-9 and TRBJ2-5; D is perhaps TRBD1 or TRBD2 (5 bases each). V was shortened by 5 bases and J by 5 bases, with 21 bases between the two germline ends. Per the germline V gene, CDR1 is SEHNR and CDR2 is FQNEAQ (reference sequence). This CDR3 comprises 16 residues. The CDR3, as DNA: TGTGCCAGCAGCCCACACGTGATGGGGGAACGGGAGACCCAGTACTTC. Translated: CASSPHVMGERETQYF.

This chain uses TRBV6-5 with TRBJ2-1; 9 bases align to TRBD2. Losses at the gene ends were 0 bases for V and 7 bases for J; bases not matched to a gene: 7. Germline values: CDR1 MNHEY, CDR2 SVGAGI. CDR3 length equals 16 residues. CDR3 nucleotides: TGTGCCAGCAGTTACTCACTAGCGGGCGGGAGGAATGAGCAGTTCTTC. Translating gives CASSYSLAGGRNEQFF.

J is TRBJ1-1 and V is TRBV15, with D unresolved. Germline lookup yields CDR1 LNHNV and CDR2 YYDKDF (reference sequence). This CDR3 has 12 residues. Trimming shortened V by 7 bases and J by 1 base, and 7 bases separated the two germline ends. The CDR3 bases are TGTGCCACCAACCCCGGGAACACTGAAGCTTTCTTT. Translated: CATNPGNTEAFF.

Only one count was recorded for this clonotype. The chain employs TRBV20-1 and TRBJ1-1; no clear D gene. V was trimmed by 0 bases and J by 4 bases, leaving 12 bases between them. CDR1 is DFQATT, CDR2 SNEGSKA, per germline (reference sequence). CDR3 length equals 14 residues. CDR3 amino acids: CSAREIPGFTEAFF. DNA for the CDR3: TGCAGTGCTAGAGAGATCCCGGGTTTCACTGAAGCTTTCTTT.

The genes are TRBV11-2 and TRBJ2-1; 11 nucleotides align to TRBD2. The trim removed 6 bases at V and 9 bases at J, leaving 10 bases unmatched. CDR1 is SGHAT and CDR2 is FQNNGV in the germline V gene. The CDR3 length is 15 residues. Written as DNA, the CDR3 is TGTGCCAGCAGGTCCACTAGCGGGAGTCGCAGTGAGCAGTTCTTC. Encoded protein: CASRSTSGSRSEQFF.

This clonotype was found a few times. The rearrangement uses TRBV20-1 and TRBJ2-7; tentative D call: TRBD2 (5 bases). CDR3 size: 16 residues. Germline values: CDR1 DFQATT, CDR2 SNEGSKA (reference sequence). V shed 7 bases and J shed 0 bases, with 22 bases lying between them. CDR3 nucleotides: TGCAGTGACCTGAAACTAGATACGGGGAGCTCCTACGAGCAGTACTTC. Translated: CSDLKLDTGSSYEQYF.